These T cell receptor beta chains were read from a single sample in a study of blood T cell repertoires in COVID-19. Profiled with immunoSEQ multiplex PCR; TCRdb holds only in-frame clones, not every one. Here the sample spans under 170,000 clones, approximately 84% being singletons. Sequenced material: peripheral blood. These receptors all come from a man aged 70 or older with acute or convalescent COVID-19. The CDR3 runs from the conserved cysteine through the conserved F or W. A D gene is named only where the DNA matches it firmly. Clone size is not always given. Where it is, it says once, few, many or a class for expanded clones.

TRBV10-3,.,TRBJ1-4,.,TGTGCCATCAGAGGGGGTGGTTTT,CAIRGGGF
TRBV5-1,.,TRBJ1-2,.,TGCGCCAGCAGCTTGTTACCCGGGAACTATGGCTACACCTTC,CASSLLPGNYGYTF
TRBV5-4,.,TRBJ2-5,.,TGTGCCAGCAGCTTGGGTCTGGCGGGGGCAGGGCAAGAGACCCAGTACTTC,CASSLGLAGAGQETQYF
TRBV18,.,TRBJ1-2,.,TGTGCCAGCTCTCCCACGAACCGGGGGGGGGCGAATGGCTACACCTTC,CASSPTNRGGANGYTF
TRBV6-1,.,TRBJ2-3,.,TGTGCCAGCAGGGAAATCAGGGGGAGGCAGGGGAGCACAGATACGCAGTATTTT,CASREIRGRQGSTDTQYF
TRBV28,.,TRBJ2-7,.,TGTGCCAGCAGTTCCCAGGGGATTCACGAGCAGTACTTC,CASSSQGIHEQYF
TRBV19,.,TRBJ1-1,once,TGTGCCAGTAGTGCTCAGGTAGACCCGAACACTGAAGCTTTCTTT,CASSAQVDPNTEAFF
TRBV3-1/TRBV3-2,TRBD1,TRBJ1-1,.,TGTGCCAGCAGCCAGGGACAGGGGTATGAAGCTTTCTTT,CASSQGQGYEAFF
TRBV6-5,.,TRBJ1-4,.,TGTGCCAGCAGTTACTCGAGTTCGGCAGGGCACGAAAAACTGTTTTTT,CASSYSSSAGHEKLFF
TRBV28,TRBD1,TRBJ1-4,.,TGTGCCAGCAGTTCCGCAGCCGCCGGGACAGGGATCCTTAATGAAAAACTGTTTTTT,CASSSAAAGTGILNEKLFF
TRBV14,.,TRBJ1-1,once,TGTGCCAGCAGCCAAAGATGGGCAGCGAACACTGAAGCTTTCTTT,CASSQRWAANTEAFF
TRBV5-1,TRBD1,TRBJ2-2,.,TGCGCCAGCAGCCCGGACAGGTCGAACACCGGGGAGCTGTTTTTT,CASSPDRSNTGELFF
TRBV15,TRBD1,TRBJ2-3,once,TGTGCCACCAGCGGGCGTGGACAGGGGGCTCGTGCGCGGTCAGATACGCAGTATTTT,CATSGRGQGARARSDTQYF
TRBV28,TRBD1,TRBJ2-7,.,TGTGCCAGCAGTCTCGGACAGGGGACCTACGAGCAGTACTTC,CASSLGQGTYEQYF
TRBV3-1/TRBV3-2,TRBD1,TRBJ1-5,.,TGTGCCAGCAGCCATCGACAGGGGAGCAATCAGCCCCAGCATTTT,CASSHRQGSNQPQHF
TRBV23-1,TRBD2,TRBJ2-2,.,TGCGCCAGCAGTCAATCCGTCGAACTAGCGGGAGGAACCGGGGAGCTGTTTTTT,CASSQSVELAGGTGELFF
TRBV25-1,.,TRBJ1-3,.,TGTGCCAGCACGTCAGATTCTGGAAACACCATATATTTT,CASTSDSGNTIYF
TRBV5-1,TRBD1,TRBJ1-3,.,TGCGCCAGCAGCCCAAGGACAGGCGTTGGAAACACCATATATTTT,CASSPRTGVGNTIYF
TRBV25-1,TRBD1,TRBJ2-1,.,TGTGCCAGCAGTGGGGGACAGGGGAACTACAATGAGCAGTTCTTC,CASSGGQGNYNEQFF
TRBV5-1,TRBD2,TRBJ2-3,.,TGCGCCAGCAGAGAGCGGGGGACCACAGATACGCAGTATTTT,CASRERGTTDTQYF
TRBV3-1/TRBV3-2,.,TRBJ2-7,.,TGTGCCAGCAGCCGATTGTTAGACTCCATCTACGAGCAGTACTTC,CASSRLLDSIYEQYF
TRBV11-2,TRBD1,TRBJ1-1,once,TGTGCCAGCAGTCCCTGGGGACAGGGGTTAATGAACACTGAAGCTTTCTTT,CASSPWGQGLMNTEAFF
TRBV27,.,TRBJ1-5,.,TGTGCCAGCAGTCCCCGGGGTAGGCAGCCCCAGCATTTT,CASSPRGRQPQHF
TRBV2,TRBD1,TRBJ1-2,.,TGTGCCAGCAGCCTCCGACAGGGCTCTCACTATGGCTACACCTTC,CASSLRQGSHYGYTF